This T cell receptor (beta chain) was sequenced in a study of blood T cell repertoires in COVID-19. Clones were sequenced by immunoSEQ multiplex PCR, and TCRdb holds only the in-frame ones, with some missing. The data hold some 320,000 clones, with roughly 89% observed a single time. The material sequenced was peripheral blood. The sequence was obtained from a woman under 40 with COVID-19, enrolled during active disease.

This CDR3 reads CASSDRQGARPQHF. In DNA, the CDR3 is TGTGCCAGCAGTGATCGACAGGGGGCCCGGCCCCAGCATTTT. This chain uses TRBV6-1 with TRBJ1-5, with TRBD1 identical over 10 bases. The CDR3 has 14 residues. The germline CDR1 and CDR2 sequences are MNHNS and SASEGT. V trimming: 3 bases; J trimming: 9 bases; junction bases outside the gene matches: 5.